This TCR beta chain was sequenced for a study of cytomegalovirus exposure and HLA in healthy donors. Study-wide results and limits: TRBV6-2, TRBV6-3 and some other V segments were unresolvable in 87-base-pair reads. Later analysis identified a missense DCLRE1C variant that was linked to TCR beta V- and J-gene trimming.

The PCR used 60 Vbeta and 13 Jbeta primers. Profiling relied on immunoSEQ multiplex PCR, and the TCRdb table lists in-frame clones only, not all of them. The table records over 200,000 clones, 55% to 75% of them present only once. This clone was counted only a few times. Its antigen is as yet unknown. With 5 bases clipped from V and 4 bases from J, the junction kept 10 bases outside the gene matches. Germline V gene data show CDR1 as SGDLS and CDR2 as YYNGEE. The CDR3 consists of 15 residues. The receptor's source is a man in his forties or fifties in good health and CMV-seropositive. The chain employs TRBV9 and TRBJ2-5, with 8 bases aligning to TRBD2. The sample was PBMCs. DNA of the CDR3: TGTGCCAGCAGTCCTCCGGGGGGGGTGGCAGAGACCCAGTACTTC. Its protein is CASSPPGGVAETQYF.